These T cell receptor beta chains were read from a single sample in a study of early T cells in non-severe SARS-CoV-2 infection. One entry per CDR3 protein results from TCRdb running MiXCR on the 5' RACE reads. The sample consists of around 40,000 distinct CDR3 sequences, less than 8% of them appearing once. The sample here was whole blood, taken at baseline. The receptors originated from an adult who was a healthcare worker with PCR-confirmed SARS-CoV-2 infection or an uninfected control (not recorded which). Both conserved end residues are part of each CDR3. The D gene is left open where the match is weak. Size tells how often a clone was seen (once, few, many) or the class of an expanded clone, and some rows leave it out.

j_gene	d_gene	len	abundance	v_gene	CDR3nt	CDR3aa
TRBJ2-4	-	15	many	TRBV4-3	TGCGCCAGCAGCCCGATGGGGGTAGCCAAAAACATTCAGTACTTC	CASSPMGVAKNIQYF
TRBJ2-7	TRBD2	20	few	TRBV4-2	TGTGCCAGCAGCCAAGAGATCCAGGTCGGTAGGCTAGCGGAAATCTACGAGCAGTACTTC	CASSQEIQVGRLAEIYEQYF
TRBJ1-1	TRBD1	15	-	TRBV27	TGTGCCAGCTCCTCCCTGACAGGGGGGTACACTGAAGCTTTCTTT	CASSSLTGGYTEAFF
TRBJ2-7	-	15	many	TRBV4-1	TGCGCCAGCAGACTTATCGGGACCGGACCCTACGAGCAGTACTTC	CASRLIGTGPYEQYF
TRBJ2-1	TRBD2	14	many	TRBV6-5	TGTGCCAGCAGGCAGACTAGCGGGGCTCCCCGGCAGTTCTTC	CASRQTSGAPRQFF
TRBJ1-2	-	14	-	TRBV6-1	TGTGCCAGCAGTGAATACCGGGACCGGCGTGGCTACACCTTC	CASSEYRDRRGYTF
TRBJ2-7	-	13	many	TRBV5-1	TGCGCCAGCGGCCGCACACCGACCTACGAGCAGTACTTC	CASGRTPTYEQYF
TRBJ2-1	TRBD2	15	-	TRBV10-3	TGTGCCATCAGTGAGGGAGCGGGGCGAACCAATGAGCAGTTCTTC	CAISEGAGRTNEQFF
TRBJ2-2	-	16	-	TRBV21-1	TGTGCCAGCAGCAAAGTGCGCCTCCTTAACACCGGGGAGCTGTTTTTT	CASSKVRLLNTGELFF
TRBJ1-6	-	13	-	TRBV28	TGTGCCAGCAGGACTGGGCGAAATTCACCCCTCCACTTT	CASRTGRNSPLHF
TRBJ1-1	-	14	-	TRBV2	TGTGCCAGCTCTGTACGGGCAATGAACACTGAAGCTTTCTTT	CASSVRAMNTEAFF